Detailed here is one T cell receptor (beta chain). Its antigen is undetermined. TCRdb re-analysed the 5' RACE reads in MiXCR, keeping a single row per CDR3 protein. Among about 420,000 distinct CDR3 sequences, around 22% were seen once, and the ten largest hold about 15%. Trimming took off 1 base at V and 8 bases at J, with 14 bases between the two ends. CDR3 length: 14 amino acids. The sample originates from a study of CD8 T cells in ankylosing spondylitis. Study-wide findings and caveats: Certain motif variants had earlier appeared in reactive arthritis synovial fluid and blood. About 8 highly homologous variants made up a TCR beta motif, and this motif appeared characteristic of ankylosing spondylitis blood. Disease-linked clones reportedly showed significant enrichment in matched ankylosing spondylitis synovial fluid.

Sequenced input: blood, either unsorted or a sorted T cell fraction (not recorded which). This chain joins TRBV12-3 or TRBV12-4 and TRBJ1-2; D is unresolved. This clonotype was obtained from a male donor with ankylosing spondylitis. The CDR3 DNA is TGTGCCAGCAGTTTAGAGGAGGGATGGCGGGGCTACACCTTC. This encodes CASSLEEGWRGYTF.